This record looks at one T cell receptor (beta chain) sequence and its context. This sample is drawn from a study of cytomegalovirus exposure and HLA in healthy donors. Trimming removed 4 bases from V and 2 bases from J; junction bases left unmatched: 3. CDR3 length equals 16 residues. Germline V gene data show CDR1 as SGHRS and CDR2 as YFSETQ. The PCR made use of 60 Vbeta and 13 Jbeta primers. Sequencing was performed with immunoSEQ multiplex PCR; in TCRdb, only in-frame clones are kept and a portion is missing. The sample lists under 55,000 clones, about three quarters occurring once. This sequence was found in a man between 18 and 29 years old in good health and CMV-seronegative. The rearrangement uses TRBV5-1 and TRBJ2-4, with TRBD2 matching over 13 bases. Specimen: PBMCs. The chain's CDR3 is CASSRLAGGSKNIQYF. The DNA of the CDR3 is TGCGCCAGCAGCCGACTAGCGGGAGGATCCAAAAACATTCAGTACTTC.